This T cell receptor beta chain was sequenced for a study of blood T cells in healthy people across ages. For the second PCR, which ran for 7 to 11 cycles, a sample-barcoded 5' primer and a J-beta primer mix were used. Per-sample output comprised a minimum of 3 million paired-end reads containing CDR3. TCRdb reprocessed the 5' RACE reads via MiXCR and lists one record per CDR3 protein. The sample lists around 1,500,000 distinct CDR3 sequences, 28% occurring once. General study results and limits: The donors' CMV status was not determined, possibly confounding changes in expanded clonotypes.

Regarding this clonotype: Its target is not known.

The receptor was isolated from a woman aged 25-40 years in good health. Sequenced input: blood.

The CDR3 is CASSQEETRRDQAYEQYF. The CDR3 nucleotides are TGCGCCAGCAGCCAAGAAGAAACCCGGCGGGACCAAGCCTACGAGCAGTACTTC. The chain couples TRBV4-3 to TRBJ2-7; weak D call: TRBD2 (6 bases). Trimming cost V 0 bases and J 2 bases, with 20 bases left between them. CDR1 LGHNA and CDR2 YSLEER come from the germline V gene. The CDR3 is made up of 18 amino acids.